This T cell receptor (beta chain) appears in the sequencing data of a study of vaccination and CD4 T cells after COVID-19 (dated by TCRdb to between 2021 and 2022). Study-level background: Convalescent patients had a positive SARS-CoV-2 result on nasal swab PCR, and of these patients, several had mild disease and one had severe disease. The convalescent cohort included six males and four females, with two Hispanic individuals, seven Caucasians, two Asians and one multiracial person. Participants got two doses of the Pfizer-BioNTech BNT162b2 vaccine (n=8) or two doses of the Moderna mRNA-1273 vaccine (n=2). Post-COVID blood samples from convalescent patients were collected a median of around 100 days after diagnosis, with a range of 35 to 161 days. Post-vaccine blood samples were taken a median of about 72 days after the second vaccine dose, with a range of roughly 13 to 250 days. Overlapping spike peptide pools from SARS-CoV-2 and from the common cold coronaviruses HCoV-NL63, HCoV-OC43 and HCoV-229E were used as culture stimuli. As controls, cultures received a CEFX viral epitope pool (the positive control), an HIV-1 Nef peptide pool (the negative control), or no peptide at all. In ten to eleven COVID-19 convalescent patients and several infection-naive healthy vaccine recipients, researchers compared the spike-specific CD4+ TCR repertoire from before mRNA vaccination with the repertoire from after. The paper's findings and limits, for the study overall: Only a relatively small number of convalescent patients were included in the study, and early timepoints following natural infection were not analyzed. The median count of SARS-CoV-2-reactive clonotypes went up from around 20 after infection to around 38 after vaccination, although the change was not significant. Of the vaccine-specific clones found in convalescent patients, nearly all (304 of 307) were mono-reactive for SARS-CoV-2 spike instead of being cross-reactive with common cold coronaviruses. In convalescent patients, a median roughly 85% of post-vaccine SARS-CoV-2-reactive clones were detected only after vaccination, and vaccine-specific priming was suggested by this finding.

Interpreted using the paper, the treatment or condition label stands for: approximately nine-day PBMC culture with coronavirus spike peptide pools or control peptides (ViraFEST assay). The ViraFEST assay, used in the study, expanded antigen-specific T cells with peptide pools and then identified the expanded clonotypes through TCR sequencing. The positive SARS-CoV-2 PCR tests of the convalescent patients were dated from March to December 2020, before the Alpha, Beta and Delta variants emerged in the United States. Each well held 1.5 million to 2.5 million PBMCs cultured with around 9 ug/ml peptide pools in IMDM containing 5% human AB serum and about 10 IU/ml IL-2. Half of the culture medium was replaced with fresh IL-2-containing medium on days 3 and 7. Once the cells had been in culture for roughly 11 days, the EasySep CD4+ T cell isolation kit was used to isolate CD4+ T cells by negative selection. PBMCs were separated from whole blood using Ficoll-Paque Plus gradient centrifugation and then either used fresh or cryopreserved at -140C. Each culture condition was generally run in triplicate wells.

A word on this clonotype: The antigen it binds to is not known. One end of the junction is discordant with germline, which a read error may explain.

The CDR3, cysteine through phenylalanine, is 13 amino acids long. Just CDR3 DNA is preserved here, 39 bases in frame from base 1. CDR1 and CDR2, looked up from the germline V gene, are SNHLY and FYNNEI. The method was PCR. DNA from cultured CD4+ T cells underwent TCR sequencing with the Oncomine TCR Beta short-read assay at the Johns Hopkins FTIC core. The QIAamp micro DNA kit was used to extract genomic DNA from the cultured CD4+ T cells. Oncomine TCR Beta libraries made from cultured CD4+ T cells were pooled using unique dual indexes and sequenced on an Illumina iSeq 100. The published analysis was carried out like this. Non-productive sequences were removed, and CDR3s not starting with C, not ending with F or W, or shorter than 7 amino acids were discarded. Antigen-specific clonotypes were identified with the MANAFEST web application by comparing peptide-stimulated wells with reference and other culture wells. Positive clones required FDR below 0.05, an odds ratio above 5, and productive frequency above 0.1% in at least two of three replicate wells. A clonotype counted as cross-reactive if it showed significant expansion both in the SARS-CoV-2 spike wells and in at least one common cold coronavirus spike condition. Similarity between CDR3 sequences was evaluated in R version 3.6.1 using Levenshtein distances (stringdist) and unrooted phylogenetic trees (ape). Through fastp at Q25 and MiXCR, TCRdb rebuilt clones from the public reads, retaining in-frame beta chains. Rows matching on CDR3 protein sequence are summarized as one entry with the most common DNA and genes. The V and J calls come from TCRdb's annotation, not from the publication. For this sample the table gives 14,000 to 15,000 distinct CDR3 sequences, of which around 50% were detected only once. Clones ranked in the top ten supply roughly 26% of the sample.

Sample: cultured CD4+ T cells from blood, taken after SARS-CoV-2 vaccination. The chain couples TRBV2 to TRBJ1-1; 10 central bases correspond to TRBD1. The TCR sequence derives from a human donor with COVID-19. In nucleotides, the sequence is TGTGCCGCCGGGACAGGGGTGAACACTGAAGTTTTCTTT. Translation gives CAAGTGVNTEVFF.